These T cell receptor beta chains were read from a single sample in a study of cytomegalovirus exposure and HLA in healthy donors. The data were produced by immunoSEQ multiplex PCR, yet TCRdb's version contains in-frame clones alone and is incomplete. The repertoire includes more than 100,000 clones, around 66% of them detected once, and around 8.8% sits in the top ten. The sequenced sample was PBMCs. The origin of the receptors is a middle-aged woman in good health and CMV-seropositive. The CDR3 runs from the conserved cysteine through the conserved F or W. A D gene is named only where the DNA matches it firmly. Clone size is not always given. Where it is, it says once, few, many or a class for expanded clones.

J gene: TRBJ2-7; clone size: NA; V gene: TRBV6-5; D gene: NA; CDR3 DNA: TGTGCCAGCAGTTTTAGCCACGAGCAGTACTTC; CDR3 protein: CASSFSHEQYF
J gene: TRBJ1-5; clone size: NA; V gene: TRBV19; D gene: NA; CDR3 DNA: TGTGCCAGTAAGGAAAGAGTTCTAGAGAGTAGCAATCAGCCCCAGCATTTT; CDR3 protein: CASKERVLESSNQPQHF
J gene: TRBJ2-5; clone size: NA; V gene: TRBV5-1; D gene: TRBD1; CDR3 DNA: TGCGCCAGCAGCTCGACAGGGCACCAAGAGACCCAGTACTTC; CDR3 protein: CASSSTGHQETQYF
J gene: TRBJ1-5; clone size: NA; V gene: TRBV27; D gene: NA; CDR3 DNA: TGTGCCAGCAGTTGGGGGGGCGGGGCGGATAGCAATCAGCCCCAGCATTTT; CDR3 protein: CASSWGGGADSNQPQHF
J gene: TRBJ2-1; clone size: NA; V gene: TRBV5-6; D gene: NA; CDR3 DNA: TGTGCCAGCAGCTTGGTGGCAGTCAATGAGCAGTTCTTC; CDR3 protein: CASSLVAVNEQFF
J gene: TRBJ1-2; clone size: NA; V gene: TRBV6-5; D gene: NA; CDR3 DNA: TGTGCCAGCAGTTACTCAGCTTACTATGGCTACACCTTC; CDR3 protein: CASSYSAYYGYTF
J gene: TRBJ1-5; clone size: NA; V gene: TRBV7-2; D gene: TRBD1; CDR3 DNA: TGTGCCAGCAGCCAGGGACAGGGGGATCAGCCCCAGCATTTT; CDR3 protein: CASSQGQGDQPQHF
J gene: TRBJ1-4; clone size: NA; V gene: TRBV5-1; D gene: TRBD1; CDR3 DNA: TGCGCCAGCAGCTTGGGACAGGGGAATGAAAAACTGTTTTTT; CDR3 protein: CASSLGQGNEKLFF
J gene: TRBJ2-1; clone size: NA; V gene: TRBV28; D gene: NA; CDR3 DNA: TGTGCCAGCAGCATCACTAACAATGAGCAGTTCTTC; CDR3 protein: CASSITNNEQFF
J gene: TRBJ2-3; clone size: NA; V gene: TRBV29-1; D gene: TRBD2; CDR3 DNA: TGCAGCTCGGGACTACCAAGCACAGATACGCAGTATTTT; CDR3 protein: CSSGLPSTDTQYF
J gene: TRBJ1-1; clone size: NA; V gene: TRBV7-9; D gene: NA; CDR3 DNA: TGTGCCAGCAGCTTAGCGGACAGGAACACTGAAGCTTTCTTT; CDR3 protein: CASSLADRNTEAFF
J gene: TRBJ2-3; clone size: NA; V gene: TRBV2; D gene: NA; CDR3 DNA: TGTGCCAGCAGTGACCCCGACAACACAGATACGCAGTATTTT; CDR3 protein: CASSDPDNTDTQYF
J gene: TRBJ2-7; clone size: NA; V gene: TRBV11-2; D gene: NA; CDR3 DNA: TGTGCCAGCAGCCTATTGCGGGTCACTTTACCCTACGAGCAGTACTTC; CDR3 protein: CASSLLRVTLPYEQYF
J gene: TRBJ1-2; clone size: few; V gene: TRBV2; D gene: NA; CDR3 DNA: TGTGCCAGCAGCGATGAGTGGGGCGCTGGCTACACCTTC; CDR3 protein: CASSDEWGAGYTF
J gene: TRBJ2-5; clone size: NA; V gene: TRBV21-1; D gene: NA; CDR3 DNA: TGTGCCAGCAGCGCTACTAGCGGGAGGGCCCAAGAGACCCAGTACTTC; CDR3 protein: CASSATSGRAQETQYF
J gene: TRBJ2-1; clone size: few; V gene: TRBV29-1; D gene: TRBD2; CDR3 DNA: TGCAGCGTTGAGGCGAGCGGGGGGCCCTGGAATGAGCAGTTCTTC; CDR3 protein: CSVEASGGPWNEQFF
J gene: TRBJ2-7; clone size: few; V gene: TRBV28; D gene: NA; CDR3 DNA: TGTGCCAGCAGTTTCCGGGTACCCTACGAGCAGTACTTC; CDR3 protein: CASSFRVPYEQYF
J gene: TRBJ2-7; clone size: NA; V gene: TRBV4-1; D gene: NA; CDR3 DNA: TGCGCCAGCAGCCTCCGGGACAATTCCTACGAGCAGTACTTC; CDR3 protein: CASSLRDNSYEQYF
J gene: TRBJ2-1; clone size: NA; V gene: TRBV5-1; D gene: TRBD1; CDR3 DNA: TGCGCCAGCAGCTCAGACAGGGGGTACAATGAGCAGTTCTTC; CDR3 protein: CASSSDRGYNEQFF
J gene: TRBJ2-7; clone size: NA; V gene: TRBV30; D gene: TRBD1; CDR3 DNA: TGTGCCTGGAGTGCAGACAGGGACTACGAGCAGTACTTC; CDR3 protein: CAWSADRDYEQYF
J gene: TRBJ1-2; clone size: NA; V gene: TRBV29-1; D gene: NA; CDR3 DNA: TGCAGCGTTGAAGGGGGCAGGGGTAAACTTAACTATGGCTACACCTTC; CDR3 protein: CSVEGGRGKLNYGYTF
J gene: TRBJ1-6; clone size: NA; V gene: TRBV5-4; D gene: TRBD1; CDR3 DNA: TGTGCCAGCAGCTCAAGTCCGGGGAGTATACGGGACAGAAATTCACCCCTCCACTTT; CDR3 protein: CASSSSPGSIRDRNSPLHF
J gene: TRBJ2-7; clone size: NA; V gene: TRBV28; D gene: TRBD2; CDR3 DNA: TGTGCCAGCAGTCACCTAGCGGCGAGCTCCTACGAGCAGTACTTC; CDR3 protein: CASSHLAASSYEQYF
J gene: TRBJ2-1; clone size: NA; V gene: TRBV5-4; D gene: TRBD2; CDR3 DNA: TGTGCCAGCAGCTTGCCCCAGCGGGAGGACAATGAGCAGTTCTTC; CDR3 protein: CASSLPQREDNEQFF
J gene: TRBJ1-6; clone size: NA; V gene: TRBV15; D gene: NA; CDR3 DNA: TGTGCCACCAGCAGAGGTCCCCAGTTCCCGAATTCACCCCTCCACTTT; CDR3 protein: CATSRGPQFPNSPLHF
J gene: TRBJ2-7; clone size: NA; V gene: TRBV11-2; D gene: NA; CDR3 DNA: TGTGCCAGCAGCTCACCGGGGGTCTCCTACGAGCAGTACTTC; CDR3 protein: CASSSPGVSYEQYF
J gene: TRBJ2-7; clone size: NA; V gene: TRBV27; D gene: NA; CDR3 DNA: TGTGCCAGCAGTTTTCAGTCCCCTCCTTACGAGCAGTACTTC; CDR3 protein: CASSFQSPPYEQYF
J gene: TRBJ2-3; clone size: few; V gene: TRBV5-1; D gene: TRBD2; CDR3 DNA: TGCGCCAGCAGCTTGGTCACTAGCGGGAGTCGGACAGATACGCAGTATTTT; CDR3 protein: CASSLVTSGSRTDTQYF
J gene: TRBJ1-2; clone size: NA; V gene: TRBV7-9; D gene: TRBD1; CDR3 DNA: TGTGCCAGCAGCTTAGAAGCAGGGGGAGGTGAGGGCTACACCTTC; CDR3 protein: CASSLEAGGGEGYTF
J gene: TRBJ2-3; clone size: NA; V gene: TRBV5-1; D gene: NA; CDR3 DNA: TGCGCCAGTCGGGAGCCAACTGCAGATACGCAGTATTTT; CDR3 protein: CASREPTADTQYF
J gene: TRBJ2-3; clone size: NA; V gene: TRBV5-4; D gene: NA; CDR3 DNA: TGTGCCAGCAGCTTGCGGCAGGGAGGAGATACGCAGTATTTT; CDR3 protein: CASSLRQGGDTQYF
J gene: TRBJ1-5; clone size: NA; V gene: TRBV6-5; D gene: NA; CDR3 DNA: TGTGCCAGCAGTGAAGGTGGGAGAGATCAGCCCCAGCATTTT; CDR3 protein: CASSEGGRDQPQHF
J gene: TRBJ1-1; clone size: NA; V gene: TRBV4-1; D gene: NA; CDR3 DNA: TGCGCCAGCAGCCAAGATGTGCAGGGGTTCGCTGAAGCTTTCTTT; CDR3 protein: CASSQDVQGFAEAFF
J gene: TRBJ2-1; clone size: NA; V gene: TRBV14; D gene: NA; CDR3 DNA: TGTGCCAGCAGCCAAGACCAGGGTTACTACAATGAGCAGTTCTTC; CDR3 protein: CASSQDQGYYNEQFF
J gene: TRBJ2-7; clone size: once; V gene: TRBV28; D gene: TRBD1; CDR3 DNA: TGTGCCAGCAGTTTAGAGGGGGCAAGCTACGAGCAGTACTTC; CDR3 protein: CASSLEGASYEQYF
J gene: TRBJ2-1; clone size: NA; V gene: TRBV6-1; D gene: TRBD2; CDR3 DNA: TGTGCCAGCAGTGGCACTAGCGGGACCCAGGGGTACAATGAGCAGTTCTTC; CDR3 protein: CASSGTSGTQGYNEQFF
J gene: TRBJ1-5; clone size: NA; V gene: TRBV27; D gene: NA; CDR3 DNA: TGTGCCAGCAGTTTAGGAGTGGCTACCCAGCCCCAGCATTTT; CDR3 protein: CASSLGVATQPQHF
J gene: TRBJ2-7; clone size: NA; V gene: TRBV30; D gene: TRBD1; CDR3 DNA: TGTGCCTGGAGGATAACAGGGGTCCACGAGCAGTACTTC; CDR3 protein: CAWRITGVHEQYF
J gene: TRBJ2-3; clone size: NA; V gene: TRBV7-2; D gene: NA; CDR3 DNA: TGTGCCAGCAGCTTAGACTATCTCAGCACAGATACGCAGTATTTT; CDR3 protein: CASSLDYLSTDTQYF
J gene: TRBJ2-5; clone size: NA; V gene: TRBV7-9; D gene: TRBD2; CDR3 DNA: TGTGCCAGCAGCTTAAATCTCGGGGGGTGGGTAGGAGAGACCCAGTACTTC; CDR3 protein: CASSLNLGGWVGETQYF
J gene: TRBJ1-2; clone size: NA; V gene: TRBV4-2; D gene: NA; CDR3 DNA: TGTGCCAGCAGCCAAGATCTTACAACCGGGGGCTACACCTTC; CDR3 protein: CASSQDLTTGGYTF
J gene: TRBJ2-1; clone size: once; V gene: TRBV7-3; D gene: NA; CDR3 DNA: TGTGCCAGCAGCTTAAGCCAGGGGATAGGGCATGAGCAGTTCTTC; CDR3 protein: CASSLSQGIGHEQFF